Presented here are 29 T cell receptor beta chains from one specimen sequenced in a study of siplizumab effects on memory and regulatory T cells. TCRdb's table, derived via immunoSEQ multiplex PCR, lists solely in-frame clones and lacks some. The table records 100,000 or so clones, 92% of them present only once. The source material was Tregs sorted from blood. The source of these receptors is a human donor in good health.

The V and J genes are TRBV7-3 and TRBJ2-5; 7 nucleotides align to TRBD1. Germline CDR1 and CDR2: SGHTA and FQGTGA. CDR3 length: 15 amino acids. Trimming at V came to 4 bases and at J to 3 bases, leaving 8 bases not matched to a gene. The CDR3 DNA reads TGTGCCAGCAGCTCGACCGGGACAGATAAAGAGACCCAGTACTTC. Protein sequence: CASSSTGTDKETQYF.

This chain links TRBV18 with TRBJ1-5, with TRBD1 identical over 8 bases. CDR1 and CDR2 (germline): KGHSH, LQKENI. The CDR3 loop spans 15 amino acids. Trimming removed 6 bases from V and 7 bases from J; junction bases left unmatched: 11. The CDR3 DNA follows: TGTGCCAGCTCTCGGCAGCAGGGGGCTCGACAGCCCCAGCATTTT. It codes for CASSRQQGARQPQHF.

The V gene is TRBV18, the J gene TRBJ1-5; D gene ambiguous. Germline lookup yields CDR1 KGHSH and CDR2 LQKENI. V dropped 1 base and J dropped 0 bases, with 7 bases sitting between them. The CDR3 spans 15 residues. The CDR3 is CASSPRGNSNQPQHF. CDR3 coding DNA: TGTGCCAGCTCACCACGGGGAAATAGCAATCAGCCCCAGCATTTT. The full variable domain, its missing parts supplied by reference TRBV18 and TRBJ1-5, is NAGVMQNPRHLVRRRGQEARLRCSPMKGHSHVYWYRQLPEEGLKFMVYLQKENIIDESGMPKERFSAEFPKEGPSILRIQQVVRGDSAAYFCASSPRGNSNQPQHFGDGTRLSIL.

The chain has TRBV28 and TRBJ1-5; D not certain. V was cut by 3 bases and J by 7 bases, with 13 bases left in between. CDR1 MDHEN and CDR2 SYDVKM come from the germline V gene. This CDR3 contains 14 residues. CDR3 bases: TGTGCCAGCAGTTTCGGAACAGTCACCCAGCCCCAGCATTTT. This codes for CASSFGTVTQPQHF.

The CDR3 sequence is CASSPGLITDTQYF. Here the CDR3 DNA reads TGCGCCAGCAGTCCGGGACTCATCACAGATACGCAGTATTTT. The chain uses TRBV10-2 and TRBJ2-3; TRBD2 might be the D (6 bases). Per the germline V gene, CDR1 is WSHSY and CDR2 is SAAADI. The length of the CDR3 is 14 residues. V lost 5 bases and J lost 2, with 11 bases in between.

The J gene is TRBJ1-2, the V gene TRBV5-5; maybe TRBD1 (6 bases). CDR1 SGHKS and CDR2 YYEKEE come from the germline V gene (reference sequence). This CDR3 has 12 residues. V lost 4 bases, J lost 8 bases, and 12 bases lay in between. Here the CDR3 DNA reads TGTGCCAGCAGCACACAGGGAGGCGGCTACACCTTC. It encodes CASSTQGGGYTF.

The rearrangement links TRBV19 to TRBJ1-1; D unresolved. V lost 3 bases and J 0 bases, leaving 8 bases between the germline ends. This CDR3 has 14 amino acids. CDR1 is LNHDA and CDR2 is SQIVND in the germline V gene (reference sequence). CDR3 loop: CASSIVQLNTEAFF. As DNA, the CDR3 is TGTGCCAGTAGTATCGTACAGCTGAACACTGAAGCTTTCTTT.

The count of this clone is one. V usage is TRBV19 and J usage is TRBJ2-3; weak D call: TRBD2 (5 bases). The CDR3 is 16 amino acids. V dropped 7 bases and J dropped 6 bases, with 23 bases sitting between them. CDR1 is LNHDA, CDR2 SQIVND, per germline (reference sequence). CDR3 sequence (DNA): TGTGCCAGTATCCCCCAGAGTGGAGGTGGTGGGGATACGCAGTATTTT. As protein: CASIPQSGGGGDTQYF.

The chain links TRBV5-1 to TRBJ2-2, with 11 nucleotides matching TRBD2. The CDR3 extends over 19 amino acids. Per germline, CDR1 SGHRS and CDR2 YFSETQ. V was pared by 2 bases and J by 4 bases, with 13 bases of the junction left unmatched. CDR3 residues: CASSFNLPGLAVRTGELFF. DNA of the CDR3: TGCGCCAGCAGCTTTAATCTACCGGGACTAGCGGTACGCACCGGGGAGCTGTTTTTT.

This clone was counted once. V and J are TRBV6-1 and TRBJ2-1; 12 bases are shared with TRBD2. V lost 6 bases and J lost 10; bases outside the gene matches: 4. CDR1 and CDR2 (germline): MNHNS, SASEGT. The CDR3 consists of 13 residues. The CDR3 sequence: CASRTSGSGEQFF. The DNA of the CDR3 is TGTGCCAGCAGGACTAGCGGGAGTGGGGAGCAGTTCTTC.

On this clone: One end of the junction fails to match germline, which may point to a read error. The rearrangement uses TRBV29-1 and TRBJ2-3, with unresolved D. This CDR3 has 10 residues. The V gene's germline CDR1 is SQVTM and CDR2 ANQGSEA. The CDR3 loop reads CSVLNSRYAF. The CDR3 DNA sequence: TGCAGCGTTCTTAATTCTCGGTACGCGTTT.

This CDR3 reads CASSEGRAGIVDTQYF. Here the CDR3 DNA reads TGTGCCAGCAGTGAAGGACGAGCGGGAATAGTGGATACGCAGTATTTT. This rearrangement joins TRBV6-1 to TRBJ2-3; TRBD2 matches at 7 bases. The V gene's germline CDR1 is MNHNS and CDR2 SASEGT. Trimming took 1 base from V and 6 from J; bases not matched to a gene: 10. The CDR3 is made up of 16 amino acids.

This clone is a singleton in its sample. The rearrangement joins TRBV5-1 to TRBJ2-5; D is perhaps TRBD1 or TRBD2 (5 bases each). V was shortened by 0 bases and J by 5 bases, with 20 bases between the two germline ends. CDR1 is SGHRS, CDR2 YFSETQ, per germline. This CDR3 has 17 amino acids. Here the CDR3 DNA reads TGCGCCAGCAGCTTGGGGGTATGGGACCCCCCGGACGAGACCCAGTACTTC. Translation gives CASSLGVWDPPDETQYF.

V is TRBV30 and J is TRBJ1-4; D is unresolved. V lost 0 bases and J 8 bases, leaving 13 bases between the germline ends. Looked up from germline, CDR1 is GTSNPN and CDR2 is SVGIG (reference sequence). The CDR3 contains 14 residues. CDR3 nucleotide sequence: TGTGCCTGGAGTGTGAGGAGTGGGGTCGAAAAACTGTTTTTT. It translates to CAWSVRSGVEKLFF.

The chain joins TRBV27 to TRBJ2-5; D unresolved. The length of the CDR3 is 13 residues. CDR1 is MNHEY and CDR2 is SMNVEV in the germline V gene (reference sequence). V was pared by 2 bases and J by 2 bases, with 6 bases between. The CDR3 bases are TGTGCCAGCAGTTTAAGGATACAAGAGACCCAGTACTTC. Encoded protein: CASSLRIQETQYF.

The chain couples TRBV10-1 to TRBJ2-3; weak D call: TRBD2 (5 bases). Trimming cost V 2 bases and J 4 bases, with 13 bases left between them. Looked up from germline, CDR1 is WNHNN and CDR2 is SYGVQD (reference sequence). The CDR3 has 15 amino acids. The CDR3, as DNA: TGCGCCAGCAGTGAGCCCGGGAATTTCGCAGATACGCAGTATTTT. The encoded protein is CASSEPGNFADTQYF.

This clone was seen just once. The CDR3 region has the DNA TGCGCCAGCAGCTTGGGGTCTAATGAAAAACTGTTTTTT. It specifies CASSLGSNEKLFF. The rearrangement joins TRBV5-1 to TRBJ1-4; D not resolved. The CDR3 extends over 13 amino acids. Germline V gene lookup returns CDR1 SGHRS and CDR2 YFSETQ. V gave up 0 bases and J gave up 3 bases, with 3 bases separating them.

V is TRBV5-1 and J is TRBJ2-2; 8 bases are shared with TRBD2. This CDR3 has 16 residues. The ends lost 0 bases at V and 0 bases at J; junction bases unmatched: 1. Germline loops: CDR1 SGHRS, CDR2 YFSETQ. CDR3 loop: CASSLVAGSNTGELFF. The CDR3 region has the DNA TGCGCCAGCAGCTTGGTAGCGGGATCGAACACCGGGGAGCTGTTTTTT.

The rearrangement uses TRBV7-3 and TRBJ2-2, with 7 positions matching TRBD1. The CDR3 sequence is 14 residues long. From germline, CDR1 is SGHTA and CDR2 FQGTGA. Losses at the gene ends were 3 bases for V and 3 bases for J; bases not matched to a gene: 1. The CDR3 is CASSFTGDTGELFF. CDR3 DNA sequence: TGTGCCAGCAGCTTTACAGGGGACACCGGGGAGCTGTTTTTT.

The rearrangement joins TRBV2 to TRBJ2-5; perhaps D is TRBD1 or TRBD2 (5 bases each). Germline assignment: CDR1 SNHLY and CDR2 FYNNEI. With 7 bases removed from V and 3 bases from J, the gap between germline ends came to 12 bases. The CDR3 has 13 residues. The CDR3 sequence: CASIRRGEETQYF. In DNA, the CDR3 is TGTGCCAGCATCCGGAGAGGGGAAGAGACCCAGTACTTC.

The CDR3 region is CASSQSNLVGEQYF. The CDR3 bases are TGTGCCAGCAGCCAGAGTAATCTTGTGGGCGAGCAGTACTTC. V and J are TRBV14 and TRBJ2-7; D gene ambiguous. The germline gives CDR1 SGHDN, CDR2 FVKESK. With 3 bases removed from V and 6 bases from J, the gap between germline ends came to 15 bases. The CDR3 length is 14 residues. The whole variable domain, remainder taken from reference TRBV14 and TRBJ2-7, is EAGVTQFPSHSVIEKGQTVTLRCDPISGHDNLYWYRRVMGKEIKFLLHFVKESKQDESGMPNNRFLAERTGGTYSTLKVQPAELEDSGVYFCASSQSNLVGEQYFGPGTRLTVT.

The chain joins TRBV12-5 to TRBJ1-2; 7 bases line up with TRBD1. Looked up from germline, CDR1 is LGHNT and CDR2 is FRNRAP. V dropped 4 bases and J dropped 7; count of bases not matched to a gene: 12. The CDR3 contains 15 residues. This CDR3 is CASGSPGQSKSGYTF. CDR3 nucleotides: TGTGCTAGTGGTTCACCGGGACAGAGTAAAAGTGGCTACACCTTC.

The V gene is TRBV2, the J gene TRBJ2-3, with TRBD1 matching 9 bases. Unmatched junction bases numbered 6, after V lost 10 bases and J lost 1 base. CDR1 SNHLY and CDR2 FYNNEI come from the germline V gene. This CDR3 comprises 14 residues. As DNA, the CDR3 is TGTGCCATCGGGCGGGACAGGGGCACAGATACGCAGTATTTT. The encoded protein is CAIGRDRGTDTQYF.

The V call is TRBV18, the J call TRBJ2-1; 7 positions match TRBD1. Germline loops: CDR1 KGHSH, CDR2 LQKENI. This CDR3 contains 11 residues. Trimming took 4 bases from V and 15 from J; bases not matched to a gene: 6. The CDR3 DNA sequence: TGTGCCAGCTCACAGACAGGGTTTGCGTTCTTC. Protein sequence: CASSQTGFAFF.

V gene TRBV6-5 combines with J gene TRBJ1-2; TRBD1 agrees at 8 bases. The CDR3 runs 15 residues. CDR1 and CDR2 (germline): MNHEY, SVGAGI. V shed 0 bases and J 5 bases; nucleotides not matched to a gene: 5. CDR3 sequence (DNA): TGTGCCAGCAGTTACTCGAATGACAGGGGATATGGCTACACCTTC. Translation: CASSYSNDRGYGYTF.

This rearrangement joins TRBV14 to TRBJ1-2; maybe TRBD1 (5 bases). Trimming removed 4 bases from V and 6 bases from J, with 15 bases in between. The CDR3 has 14 amino acids. CDR1 and CDR2 from the germline V gene are SGHDN and FVKESK. CDR3 sequence: CASSRLSVGDGYTF. The CDR3 bases are TGTGCCAGCAGCCGCTTAAGTGTGGGGGATGGCTACACCTTC.

The J gene is TRBJ2-7, the V gene TRBV28; 10 bases are shared with TRBD2. The V segment lost 8 bases and the J segment 5 bases; nucleotides outside the gene matches: 9. Germline CDR1 and CDR2: MDHEN and SYDVKM. The CDR3 covers 14 residues. The CDR3, as DNA: TGTGCCAGCGGGCTAGCGGGAGTCTACCACGAGCAGTACTTC. It specifies CASGLAGVYHEQYF.

This chain connects TRBV5-4 to TRBJ2-7; D is undetermined. The V gene lost 0 bases and the J gene lost 2 bases, with 9 bases spanning the gap. CDR1 and CDR2 from the germline V gene are SGHNT and YYREEE (reference sequence). This CDR3 contains 14 residues. CDR3 in DNA: TGTGCCAGCAGCTTGGACAGCCTCACCTACGAGCAGTACTTC. Its protein is CASSLDSLTYEQYF.

The V gene is TRBV7-3, the J gene TRBJ2-3; 8 bases align to TRBD2. The J segment lost 3 bases and the V segment lost 5 bases, leaving 7 bases of the junction unmatched. Germline CDR1 SGHTA, CDR2 FQGTGA. The CDR3 consists of 15 residues. The CDR3 spells CASSQRTSSTDTQYF. DNA of the CDR3: TGTGCCAGCAGCCAGAGGACTAGCAGTACAGATACGCAGTATTTT.